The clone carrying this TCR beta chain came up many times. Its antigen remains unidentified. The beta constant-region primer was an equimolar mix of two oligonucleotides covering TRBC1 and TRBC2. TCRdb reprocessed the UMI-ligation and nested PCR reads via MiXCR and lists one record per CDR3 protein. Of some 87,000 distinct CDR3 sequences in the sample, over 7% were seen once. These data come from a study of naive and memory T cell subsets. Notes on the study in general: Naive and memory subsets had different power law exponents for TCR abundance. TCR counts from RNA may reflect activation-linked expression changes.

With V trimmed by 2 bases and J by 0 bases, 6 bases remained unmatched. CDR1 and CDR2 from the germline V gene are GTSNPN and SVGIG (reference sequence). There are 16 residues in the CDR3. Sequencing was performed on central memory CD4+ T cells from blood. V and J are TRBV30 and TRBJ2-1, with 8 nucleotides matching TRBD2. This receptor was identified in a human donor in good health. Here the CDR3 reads CAWSSGRGVSYNEQFF. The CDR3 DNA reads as TGTGCCTGGAGTTCCGGGAGGGGGGTCTCCTACAATGAGCAGTTCTTC.